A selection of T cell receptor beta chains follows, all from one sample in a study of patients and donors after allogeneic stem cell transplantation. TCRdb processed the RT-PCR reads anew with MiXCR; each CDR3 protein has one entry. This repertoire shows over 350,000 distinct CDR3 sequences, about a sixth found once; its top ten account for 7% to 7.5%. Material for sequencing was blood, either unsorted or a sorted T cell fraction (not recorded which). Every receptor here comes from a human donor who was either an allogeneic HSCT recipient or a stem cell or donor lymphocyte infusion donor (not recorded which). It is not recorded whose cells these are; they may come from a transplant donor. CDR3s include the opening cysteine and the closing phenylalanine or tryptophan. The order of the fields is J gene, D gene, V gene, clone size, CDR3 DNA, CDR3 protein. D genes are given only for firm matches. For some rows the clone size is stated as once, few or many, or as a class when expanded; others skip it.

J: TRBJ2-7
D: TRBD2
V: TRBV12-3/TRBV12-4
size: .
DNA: TGTGCCAGCAGTCCGTCTAAGACTAGCGGGATGGGGTACGAGCAGTACTTC
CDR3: CASSPSKTSGMGYEQYF

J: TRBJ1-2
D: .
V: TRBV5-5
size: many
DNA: TGTGCCAGCAGCTCTCCGGCCATCTATGGCTACACCTTC
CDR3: CASSSPAIYGYTF

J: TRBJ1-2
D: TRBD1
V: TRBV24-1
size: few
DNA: TGTGCCACCAGTGATCAACGGACAGGGATGGGCTATGGCTACACCTTC
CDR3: CATSDQRTGMGYGYTF

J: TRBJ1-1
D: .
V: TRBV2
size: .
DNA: TGTGCCAGCATCCCTCGAAAGTCTGAAGCTTTCTTT
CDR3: CASIPRKSEAFF

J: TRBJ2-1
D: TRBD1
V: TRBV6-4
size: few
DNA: TGTGCCAGCAGTGACCTGAGGGGGCATGAGCAGTTCTTC
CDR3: CASSDLRGHEQFF

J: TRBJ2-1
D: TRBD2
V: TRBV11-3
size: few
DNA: TGTGCCAGCAGCTTAGGAGGACTAGCTAGATACAATGAGCAGTTCTTC
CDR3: CASSLGGLARYNEQFF

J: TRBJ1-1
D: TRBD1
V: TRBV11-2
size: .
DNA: TGTGCCAGCATCACATTAGGGGGCAAGGGCACTGAAGCTTTCTTT
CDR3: CASITLGGKGTEAFF

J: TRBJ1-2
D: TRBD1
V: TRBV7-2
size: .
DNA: TGTGCCAGCAGCCCACCCGGACAGGGGGCTAACTATGGCTACACCTTC
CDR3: CASSPPGQGANYGYTF

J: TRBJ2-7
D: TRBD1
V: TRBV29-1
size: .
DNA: TGCAGCGTTGTTAGGGCAGGGGGTGAGCAGTACTTC
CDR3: CSVVRAGGEQYF

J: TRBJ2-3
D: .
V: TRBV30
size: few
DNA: TGTGCCTGGAGTGTATGGGCCGAACCTAGCACAGATACGCAGTATTTT
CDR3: CAWSVWAEPSTDTQYF

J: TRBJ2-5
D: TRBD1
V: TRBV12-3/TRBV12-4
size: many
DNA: TGTGCCAGCAGTATCAACAGGGGGCTTTCCCAGTACTTC
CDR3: CASSINRGLSQYF

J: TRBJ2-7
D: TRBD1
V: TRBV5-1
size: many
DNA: TGCGCCAGCAGCTTAGGAAGGGGGCGTACCTATACGGACGAGCAGTACTTC
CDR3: CASSLGRGRTYTDEQYF

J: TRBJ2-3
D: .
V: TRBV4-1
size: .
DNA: TGCGCCAGCAGCCAAGATATTTGGGGATTGAGGGAGAGGTTCACAGATACGCAGTATTTT
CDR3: CASSQDIWGLRERFTDTQYF

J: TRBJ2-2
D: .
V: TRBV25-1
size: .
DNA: TGTGCCAGCAAGGAGAACGGGAACACCGGGGAGCTGTTTTTT
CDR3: CASKENGNTGELFF

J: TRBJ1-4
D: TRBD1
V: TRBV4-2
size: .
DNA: TGTGCCAGCAGCCCTCGGAATGAGACAGGGCTTGGTGAAAAACTGTTTTTT
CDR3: CASSPRNETGLGEKLFF

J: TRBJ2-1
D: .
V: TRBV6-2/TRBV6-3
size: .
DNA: TGTGCCAGCAGCCGGGACTTCGGCCCCTACAATGAGCAGTTCTTC
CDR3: CASSRDFGPYNEQFF

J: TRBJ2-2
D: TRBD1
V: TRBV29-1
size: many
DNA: TGCAGCGTTGACACCGGACAGGGAGGCACCGGGGAGCTGTTTTTT
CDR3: CSVDTGQGGTGELFF

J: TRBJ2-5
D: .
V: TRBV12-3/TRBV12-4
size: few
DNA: TGTGCCAGCAGTTTATGGGGCCAAGAGACCCAGTACTTC
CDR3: CASSLWGQETQYF

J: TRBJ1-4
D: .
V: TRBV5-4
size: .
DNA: TGTGCCAGCAGCTTGGATACCTGGGATGAAAAACTGTTTTTT
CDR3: CASSLDTWDEKLFF

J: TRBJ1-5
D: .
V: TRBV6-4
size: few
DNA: TGTGCCAGCACTATGGGACGGAAGCCCCTGCATCCCCCCCAGCATTTT
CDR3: CASTMGRKPLHPPQHF

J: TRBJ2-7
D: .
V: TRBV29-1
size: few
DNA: TGCAGCGTTGACACTAGCCGACTCGAGCAGTACTTC
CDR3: CSVDTSRLEQYF

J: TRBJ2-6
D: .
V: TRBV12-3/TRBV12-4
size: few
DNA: TGTGCCAGCAGTCCCCGGGATGGACTAACATTCTCTGGGGCCAACGTCCTGACTTTC
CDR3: CASSPRDGLTFSGANVLTF

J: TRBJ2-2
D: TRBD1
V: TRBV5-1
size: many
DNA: TGCGCCAGCAGCCCCGGACAGGGGAACACCGGGGAGCTGTTTTTT
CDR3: CASSPGQGNTGELFF

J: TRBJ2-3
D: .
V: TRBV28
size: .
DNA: TGTGCCAGCAGCTCGGACACTTCTAGCACAGATACGCAGTATTTT
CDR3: CASSSDTSSTDTQYF

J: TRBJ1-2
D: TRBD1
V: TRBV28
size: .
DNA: TGTGCCAGCAGCCCTACATCGGGACAGGGGCACTATGGCTACACCTTC
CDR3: CASSPTSGQGHYGYTF

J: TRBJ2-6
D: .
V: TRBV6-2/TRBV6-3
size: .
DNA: TGTGCCAGCACTCCGACGGCAGGTCTTGTTCTCTCTGGGGCCAACGTCCTGACTTTC
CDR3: CASTPTAGLVLSGANVLTF

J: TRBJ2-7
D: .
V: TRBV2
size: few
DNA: TGTGCCAGCCGGTCTAGCGAGTACGAGCAGTACTTC
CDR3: CASRSSEYEQYF